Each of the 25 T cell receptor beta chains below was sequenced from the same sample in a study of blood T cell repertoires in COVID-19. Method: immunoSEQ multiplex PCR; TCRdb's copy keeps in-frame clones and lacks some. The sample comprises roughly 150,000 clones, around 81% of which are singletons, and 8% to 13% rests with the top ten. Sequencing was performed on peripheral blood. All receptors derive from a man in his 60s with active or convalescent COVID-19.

The CDR3, as DNA: TGTGCCAGTAGTTTGTCAGAGAACACTGAAGCTTTCTTT. As protein: CASSLSENTEAFF. The genes are TRBV19 and TRBJ1-1; D is uncertain. CDR3 length: 13 residues. With 5 bases removed from V and 1 base from J, the gap between germline ends came to 8 bases. CDR1 LNHDA and CDR2 SQIVND come from the germline V gene (reference sequence).

CDR3 residues: CASSIGRGTEAFF. The DNA for the CDR3 is TGTGCCAGTAGTATCGGGAGGGGGACTGAAGCTTTCTTT. This chain joins TRBV19 and TRBJ1-1; possibly TRBD1 for D (6 bases). The CDR3 is 13 residues long. V dropped 3 bases and J dropped 5 bases, with 10 bases sitting between them. The germline V gene encodes CDR1 LNHDA and CDR2 SQIVND (reference sequence).

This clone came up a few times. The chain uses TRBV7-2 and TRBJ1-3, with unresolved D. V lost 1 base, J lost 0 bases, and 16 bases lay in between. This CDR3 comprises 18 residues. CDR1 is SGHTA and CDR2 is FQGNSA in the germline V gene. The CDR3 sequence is CASSLGTRLRVSGNTIYF. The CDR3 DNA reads TGTGCCAGCAGCTTAGGAACTCGTCTTCGGGTCTCTGGAAACACCATATATTTT.

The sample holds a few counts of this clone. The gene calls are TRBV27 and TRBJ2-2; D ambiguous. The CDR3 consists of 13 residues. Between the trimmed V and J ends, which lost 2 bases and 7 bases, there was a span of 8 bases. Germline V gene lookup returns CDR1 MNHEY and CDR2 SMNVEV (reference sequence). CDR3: CASSLGLGGELFF. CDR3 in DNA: TGTGCCAGCAGTTTAGGGCTGGGCGGGGAGCTGTTTTTT.

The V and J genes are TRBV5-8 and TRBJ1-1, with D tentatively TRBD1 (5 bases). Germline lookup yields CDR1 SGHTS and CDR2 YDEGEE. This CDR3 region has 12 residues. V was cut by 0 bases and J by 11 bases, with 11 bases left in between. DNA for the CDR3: TGTGCCAGCAGCTTGGCGCACGGGGGGGCTTTCTTT. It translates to CASSLAHGGAFF.

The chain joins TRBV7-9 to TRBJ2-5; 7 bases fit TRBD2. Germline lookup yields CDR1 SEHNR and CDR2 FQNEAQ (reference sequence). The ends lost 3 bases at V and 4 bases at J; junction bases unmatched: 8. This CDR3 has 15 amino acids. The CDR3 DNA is TGTGCCAGCAGCTTGGGAGGGATATCCCGAGAGACCCAGTACTTC. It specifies CASSLGGISRETQYF.

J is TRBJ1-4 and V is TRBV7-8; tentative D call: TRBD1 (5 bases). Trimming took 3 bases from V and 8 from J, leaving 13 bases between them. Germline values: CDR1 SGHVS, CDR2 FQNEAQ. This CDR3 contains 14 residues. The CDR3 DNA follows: TGTGCCAGCAGCTTTGGCAGGGTCGGCGAAAAACTGTTTTTT. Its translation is CASSFGRVGEKLFF.

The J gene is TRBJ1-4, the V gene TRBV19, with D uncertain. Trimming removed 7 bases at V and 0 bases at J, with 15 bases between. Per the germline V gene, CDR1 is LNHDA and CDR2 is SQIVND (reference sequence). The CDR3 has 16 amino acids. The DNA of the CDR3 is TGTGCCAGTACATGGGTAGCTGGCCCAACTAATGAAAAACTGTTTTTT. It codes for CASTWVAGPTNEKLFF.

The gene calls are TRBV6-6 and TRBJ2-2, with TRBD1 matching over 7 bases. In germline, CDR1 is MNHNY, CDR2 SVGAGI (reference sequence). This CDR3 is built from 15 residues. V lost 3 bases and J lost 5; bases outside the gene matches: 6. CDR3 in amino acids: CASSYQAGGTGELFF. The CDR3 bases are TGTGCCAGCAGTTATCAGGCAGGGGGAACCGGGGAGCTGTTTTTT.

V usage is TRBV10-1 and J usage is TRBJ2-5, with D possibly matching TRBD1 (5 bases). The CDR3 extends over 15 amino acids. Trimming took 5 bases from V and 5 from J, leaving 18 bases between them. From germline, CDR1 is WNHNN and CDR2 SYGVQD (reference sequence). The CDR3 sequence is CASSSRVGAGETQYF. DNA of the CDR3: TGCGCCAGCAGTTCTCGAGTAGGAGCAGGGGAGACCCAGTACTTC.

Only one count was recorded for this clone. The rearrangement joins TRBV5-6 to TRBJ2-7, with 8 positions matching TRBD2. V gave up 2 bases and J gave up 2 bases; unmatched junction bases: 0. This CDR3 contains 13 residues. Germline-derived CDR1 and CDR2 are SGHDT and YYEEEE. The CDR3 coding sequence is TGTGCCAGCAGCTTCGGGGGGGCCTACGAGCAGTACTTC. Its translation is CASSFGGAYEQYF.

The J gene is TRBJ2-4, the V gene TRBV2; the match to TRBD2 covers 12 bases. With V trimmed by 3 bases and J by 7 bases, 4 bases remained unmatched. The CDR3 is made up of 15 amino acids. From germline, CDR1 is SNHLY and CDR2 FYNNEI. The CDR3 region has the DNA TGTGCCAGCAGTGAGAGGCTAGCGGGGGGGAACATTCAGTACTTC. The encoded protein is CASSERLAGGNIQYF. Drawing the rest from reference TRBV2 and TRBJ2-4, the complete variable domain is EPEVTQTPSHQVTQMGQEVILRCVPISNHLYFYWYRQILGQKVEFLVSFYNNEISEKSEIFDDQFSVERPDGSNFTLKIRSTKLEDSAMYFCASSERLAGGNIQYFGAGTRLSVL.

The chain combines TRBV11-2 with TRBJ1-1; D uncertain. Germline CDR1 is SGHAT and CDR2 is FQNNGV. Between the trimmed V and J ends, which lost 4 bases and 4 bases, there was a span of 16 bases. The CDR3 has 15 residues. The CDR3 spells CASSSEDRRFTEAFF. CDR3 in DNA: TGTGCCAGCAGCTCCGAAGATAGAAGATTCACTGAAGCTTTCTTT.

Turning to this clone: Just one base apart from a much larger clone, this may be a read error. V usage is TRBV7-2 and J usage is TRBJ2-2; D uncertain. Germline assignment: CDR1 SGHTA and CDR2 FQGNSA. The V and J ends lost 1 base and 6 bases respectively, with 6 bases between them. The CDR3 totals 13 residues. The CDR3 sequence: CASSLGAPGELFF. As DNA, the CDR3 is TGTGCCAGCAGCTTAGGGGCGCCCGGGGAGCTGTTTTTT.

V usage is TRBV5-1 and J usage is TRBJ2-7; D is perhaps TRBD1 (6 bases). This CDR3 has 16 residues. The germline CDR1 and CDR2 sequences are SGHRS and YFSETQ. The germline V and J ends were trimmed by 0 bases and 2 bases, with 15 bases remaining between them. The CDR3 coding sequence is TGCGCCAGCAGCTTGGCTATGACAGGATCAACCTACGAGCAGTACTTC. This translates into CASSLAMTGSTYEQYF.

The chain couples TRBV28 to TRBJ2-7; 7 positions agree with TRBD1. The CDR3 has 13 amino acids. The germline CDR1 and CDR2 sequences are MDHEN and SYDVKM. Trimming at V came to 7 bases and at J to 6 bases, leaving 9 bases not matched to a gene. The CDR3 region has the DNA TGTGCCAGCACCTTTCCGACAGGGCCCGAGCAGTACTTC. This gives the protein CASTFPTGPEQYF.

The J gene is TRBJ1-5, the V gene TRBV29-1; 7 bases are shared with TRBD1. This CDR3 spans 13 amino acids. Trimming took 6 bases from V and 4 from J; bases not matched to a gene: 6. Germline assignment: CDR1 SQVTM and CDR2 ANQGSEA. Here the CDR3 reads CSVGGQINQPQHF. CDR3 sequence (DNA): TGCAGCGTAGGGGGACAGATAAATCAGCCCCAGCATTTT.

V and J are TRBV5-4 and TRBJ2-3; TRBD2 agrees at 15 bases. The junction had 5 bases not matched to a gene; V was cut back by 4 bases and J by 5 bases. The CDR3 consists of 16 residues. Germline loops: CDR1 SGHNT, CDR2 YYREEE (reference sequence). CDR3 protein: CASSRGLAGGLDTQYF. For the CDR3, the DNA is TGTGCCAGCAGCCGCGGACTAGCGGGAGGGTTAGATACGCAGTATTTT. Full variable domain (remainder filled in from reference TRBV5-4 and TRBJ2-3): ETGVTQSPTHLIKTRGQQVTLRCSSQSGHNTVSWYQQALGQGPQFIFQYYREEENGRGNFPPRFSGLQFPNYSSELNVNALELDDSALYLCASSRGLAGGLDTQYFGPGTRLTVL.

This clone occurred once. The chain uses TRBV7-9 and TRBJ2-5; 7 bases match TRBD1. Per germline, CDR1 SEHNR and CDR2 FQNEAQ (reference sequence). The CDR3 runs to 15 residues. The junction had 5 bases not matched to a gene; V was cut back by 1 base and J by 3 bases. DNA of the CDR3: TGTGCCAGCAGCTTAGGTCCGGGACAGAAAGAGACCCAGTACTTC. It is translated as CASSLGPGQKETQYF.

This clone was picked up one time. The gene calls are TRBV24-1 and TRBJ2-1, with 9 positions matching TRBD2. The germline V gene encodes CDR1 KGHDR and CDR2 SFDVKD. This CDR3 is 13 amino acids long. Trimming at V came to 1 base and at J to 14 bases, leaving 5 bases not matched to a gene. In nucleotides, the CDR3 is TGTGCCACCAGTGATTTACTTAGCGGGAGTGAGTTCTTC. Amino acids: CATSDLLSGSEFF.

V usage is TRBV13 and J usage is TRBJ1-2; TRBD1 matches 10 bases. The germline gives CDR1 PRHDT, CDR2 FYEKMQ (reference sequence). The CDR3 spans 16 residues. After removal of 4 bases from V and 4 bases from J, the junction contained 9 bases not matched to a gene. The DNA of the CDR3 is TGTGCCAGCAGCTGGTCACAGACAGGGGGCTTCTATGGCTACACCTTC. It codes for CASSWSQTGGFYGYTF.

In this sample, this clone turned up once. CDR3 sequence: CASSLSQNYEQYF. As DNA, the CDR3 is TGTGCCAGCAGCTTATCCCAAAACTACGAGCAGTACTTC. The chain uses TRBV7-9 and TRBJ2-7; D is unclear. The V end lost 2 bases, the J end lost 3 bases, and 8 bases lay between the germline ends. The CDR3 runs to 13 residues. Germline CDR1 and CDR2: SEHNR and FQNEAQ (reference sequence).

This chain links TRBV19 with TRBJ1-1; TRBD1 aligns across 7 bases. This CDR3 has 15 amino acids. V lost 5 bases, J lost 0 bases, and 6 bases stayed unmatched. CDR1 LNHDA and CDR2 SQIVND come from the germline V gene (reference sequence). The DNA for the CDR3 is TGTGCCAGTAGTTCGACAGGGTGGGTGAACACTGAAGCTTTCTTT. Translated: CASSSTGWVNTEAFF.

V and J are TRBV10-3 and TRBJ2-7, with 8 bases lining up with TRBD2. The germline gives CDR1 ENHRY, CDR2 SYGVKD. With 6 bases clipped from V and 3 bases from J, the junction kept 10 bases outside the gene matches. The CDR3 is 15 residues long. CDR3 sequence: CAISKTAGGHYEQYF. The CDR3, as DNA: TGTGCCATCAGCAAAACGGCGGGGGGACACTACGAGCAGTACTTC.

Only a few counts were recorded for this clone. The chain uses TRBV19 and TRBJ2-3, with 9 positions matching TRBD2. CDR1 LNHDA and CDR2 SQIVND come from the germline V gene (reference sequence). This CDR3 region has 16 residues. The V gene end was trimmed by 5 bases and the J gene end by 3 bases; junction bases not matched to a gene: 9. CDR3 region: CASSPLAGEGTDTQYF. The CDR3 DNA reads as TGTGCCAGTAGTCCCTTAGCGGGAGAGGGGACAGATACGCAGTATTTT.